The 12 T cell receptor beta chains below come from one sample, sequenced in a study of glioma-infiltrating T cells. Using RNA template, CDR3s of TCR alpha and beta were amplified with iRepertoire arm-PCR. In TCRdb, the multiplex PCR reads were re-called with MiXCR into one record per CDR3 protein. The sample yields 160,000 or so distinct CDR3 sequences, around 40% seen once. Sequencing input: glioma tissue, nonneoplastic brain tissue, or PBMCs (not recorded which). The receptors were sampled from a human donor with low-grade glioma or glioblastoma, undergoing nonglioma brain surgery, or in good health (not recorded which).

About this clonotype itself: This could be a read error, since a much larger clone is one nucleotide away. CDR3 region: CAGGVTSGSTDKQYF. CDR3 coding DNA: TGTGCCGGGGGGGTTACTAGCGGAAGCACAGATAAGCAGTATTTT. The genes are TRBV6-2 or TRBV6-3 and TRBJ2-3; 8 nucleotides line up with TRBD2. This CDR3 spans 15 amino acids. Germline assignment: CDR1 MNHEY and CDR2 SVGEGT.

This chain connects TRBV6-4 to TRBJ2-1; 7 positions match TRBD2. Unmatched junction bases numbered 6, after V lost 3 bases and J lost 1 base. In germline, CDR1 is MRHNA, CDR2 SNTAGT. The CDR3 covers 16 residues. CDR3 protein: CASSEIAGLSYNEQFF. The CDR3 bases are TGTGCCAGCAGTGAGATAGCGGGCCTGTCCTACAATGAGCAGTTCTTC.

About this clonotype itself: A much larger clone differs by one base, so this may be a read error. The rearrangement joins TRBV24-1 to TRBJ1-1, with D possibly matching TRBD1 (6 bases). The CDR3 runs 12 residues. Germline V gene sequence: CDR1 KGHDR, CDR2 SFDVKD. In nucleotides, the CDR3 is TGTACCACCAGTACCGGGGGGCGCCAAGCTTTCTTT. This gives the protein CTTSTGGRQAFF.

CDR3 in DNA: TGTGCCAGCAGTCCTGACGGAAGCTACGAGCAGTACTTC. Amino acids: CASSPDGSYEQYF. The V gene is TRBV12-3 or TRBV12-4, the J gene TRBJ2-7; no reliable D call. This CDR3 contains 13 residues. V was cut by 5 bases and J by 3 bases, with 11 bases left in between.

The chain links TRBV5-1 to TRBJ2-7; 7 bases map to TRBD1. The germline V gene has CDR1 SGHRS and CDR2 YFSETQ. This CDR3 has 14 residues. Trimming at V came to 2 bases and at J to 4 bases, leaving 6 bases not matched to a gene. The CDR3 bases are TGCGCCAGCAGCTTACAGGGGTTTGCGTACGAGCAGTACTTC. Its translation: CASSLQGFAYEQYF.

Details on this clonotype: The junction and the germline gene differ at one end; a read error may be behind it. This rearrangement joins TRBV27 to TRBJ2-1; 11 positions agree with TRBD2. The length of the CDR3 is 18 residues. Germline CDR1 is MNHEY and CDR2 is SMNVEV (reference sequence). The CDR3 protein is CASSPEKQTSGNTNEQLF. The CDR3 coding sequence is TGTGCCAGCAGTCCAGAAAAACAGACTAGCGGGAACACCAATGAGCAGCTCTTC.

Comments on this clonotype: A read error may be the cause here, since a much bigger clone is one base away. CDR3 sequence: CASSRTSVRGNEQFF. DNA of the CDR3: TGTGCCAGCAGCCGGACTAGCGTGAGGGGGAATGAGCAGTTCTTC. This rearrangement joins TRBV7-2 to TRBJ2-1; the match to TRBD2 covers 9 bases. After removal of 5 bases from V and 7 bases from J, the junction contained 9 bases not matched to a gene. Germline loops: CDR1 SGHTA, CDR2 FQGNSA. CDR3 size: 15 residues.

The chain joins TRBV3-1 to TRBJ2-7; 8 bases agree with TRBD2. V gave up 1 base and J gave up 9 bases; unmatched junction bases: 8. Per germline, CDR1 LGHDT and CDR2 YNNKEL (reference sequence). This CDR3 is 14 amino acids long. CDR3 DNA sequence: TGTGCCAGCAGCCAAGGGCCTAGCGGGTCCCTGCAGTACTTC. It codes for CASSQGPSGSLQYF.

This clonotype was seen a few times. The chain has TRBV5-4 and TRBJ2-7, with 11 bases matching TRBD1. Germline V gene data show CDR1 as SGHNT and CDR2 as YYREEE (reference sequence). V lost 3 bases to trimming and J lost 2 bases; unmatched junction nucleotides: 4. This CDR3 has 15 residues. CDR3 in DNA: TGTGCCAGCAGCTATCCGGGACAGGGGGCCTACGAGCAGTACTTC. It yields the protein CASSYPGQGAYEQYF.

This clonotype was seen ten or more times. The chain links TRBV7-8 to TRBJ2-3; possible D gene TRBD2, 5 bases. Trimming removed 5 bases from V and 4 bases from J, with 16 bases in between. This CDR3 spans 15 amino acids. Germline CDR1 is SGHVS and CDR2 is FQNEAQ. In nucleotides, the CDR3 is TGTGCCAGCAGCCCGATAGCGTACGTAGCAGATACGCAGTATTTT. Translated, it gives CASSPIAYVADTQYF.

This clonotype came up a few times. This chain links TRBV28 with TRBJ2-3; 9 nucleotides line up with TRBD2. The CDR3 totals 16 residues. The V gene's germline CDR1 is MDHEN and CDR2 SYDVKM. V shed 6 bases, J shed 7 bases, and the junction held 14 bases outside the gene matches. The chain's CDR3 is CASSQYNSGSVNTQYF. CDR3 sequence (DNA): TGTGCCAGCAGCCAATACAATAGCGGGAGCGTGAATACGCAGTATTTT.

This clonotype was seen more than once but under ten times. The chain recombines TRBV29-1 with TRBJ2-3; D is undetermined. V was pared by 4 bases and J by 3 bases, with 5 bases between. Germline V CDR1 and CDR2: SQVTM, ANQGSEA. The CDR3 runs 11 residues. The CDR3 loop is CSVAVTDTQYF. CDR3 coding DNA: TGCAGCGTTGCTGTGACAGATACGCAGTATTTT.